This T cell receptor beta chain appears in the sequencing data of a study of cytomegalovirus exposure and HLA in healthy donors. General study results and limits: Rarity held for most TCR sequences, but there were some public TCRs that occurred in many donors. HLA alleles were associated with some 17,000 TCR beta sequences in a later analysis at 0.05 false discovery rate.

Everyone who donated was a healthy bone marrow donor. The PCR was carried out with 60 Vbeta primers and 13 Jbeta primers. Some clones are missing from TCRdb's copy, which holds only in-frame ones; the method was immunoSEQ multiplex PCR. The sample has 150,000 to 200,000 clones, roughly 87% seen once. This CDR3 region has 12 residues. The germline gives CDR1 SNHLY, CDR2 FYNNEI. Trimming removed 7 bases from V and 5 bases from J; junction bases left unmatched: 5. Details on this clone: Its matching antigen is unknown.

Source material: PBMCs. This clonotype originated in a man aged 45-60 years in good health and CMV-seropositive. This sequence joins TRBV2 and TRBJ2-7, with TRBD2 matching 7 bases. The CDR3 loop reads CASNFGGNEQYF. The CDR3 nucleotides read TGTGCCAGCAACTTCGGGGGGAACGAGCAGTACTTC.